This T cell receptor (beta chain) was sequenced for a study of lymphopenia after photon versus proton radiotherapy. Worth noting for this clone: The target antigen is unknown.

Findings of the study overall: Photon-treated patients lost naive T cells and TCR diversity; proton-treated stayed stable. Post-nadir TCR diversity decline inversely tracked overall survival among those who died. Post-nadir diversity loss with photons came from oligoclonal expansion, particularly CD8+ Temra cells. Better survival with proton therapy was suggested as possible, not demonstrated.

Sequenced by immunoSEQ multiplex PCR; TCRdb stores in-frame clones only, minus some. The profile shows 150,000 to 200,000 clones, approximately 91% of them singletons. Germline loops: CDR1 MDHEN, CDR2 SYDVKM. Trimming shortened V by 5 bases and J by 3 bases, and 17 bases separated the two germline ends. The CDR3 totals 15 residues. The V call is TRBV28, the J call TRBJ2-7, with D possibly being TRBD1 (5 bases). Sequenced material: peripheral blood, taken from a patient treated with photon-based radiotherapy. The sequence was collected from a man aged 50-59 years with gastric cancer. The CDR3 loop is CASSPPTDPSYEQYF. The CDR3 nucleotides are TGTGCCAGCAGTCCTCCGACAGATCCCAGCTACGAGCAGTACTTC. The variable domain in full, completed from reference TRBV28 and TRBJ2-7, reads DVKVTQSSRYLVKRTGEKVFLECVQDMDHENMFWYRQDPGLGLRLIYFSYDVKMKEKGDIPEGYSVSREKKERFSLILESASTNQTSMYLCASSPPTDPSYEQYFGPGTRLTVT.